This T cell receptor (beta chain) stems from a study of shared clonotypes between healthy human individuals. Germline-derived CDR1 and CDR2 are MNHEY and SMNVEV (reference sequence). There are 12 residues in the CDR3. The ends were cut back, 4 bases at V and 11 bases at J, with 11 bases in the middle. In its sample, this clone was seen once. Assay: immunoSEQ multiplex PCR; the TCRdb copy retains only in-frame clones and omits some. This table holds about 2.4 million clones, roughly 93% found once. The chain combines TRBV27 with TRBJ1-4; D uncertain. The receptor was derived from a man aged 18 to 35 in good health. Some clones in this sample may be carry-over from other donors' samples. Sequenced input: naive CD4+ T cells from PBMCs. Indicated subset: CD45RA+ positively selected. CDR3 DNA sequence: TGTGCCAGCAGTTCGCGGCTGGGTAAACTGTTTTTT. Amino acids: CASSSRLGKLFF.